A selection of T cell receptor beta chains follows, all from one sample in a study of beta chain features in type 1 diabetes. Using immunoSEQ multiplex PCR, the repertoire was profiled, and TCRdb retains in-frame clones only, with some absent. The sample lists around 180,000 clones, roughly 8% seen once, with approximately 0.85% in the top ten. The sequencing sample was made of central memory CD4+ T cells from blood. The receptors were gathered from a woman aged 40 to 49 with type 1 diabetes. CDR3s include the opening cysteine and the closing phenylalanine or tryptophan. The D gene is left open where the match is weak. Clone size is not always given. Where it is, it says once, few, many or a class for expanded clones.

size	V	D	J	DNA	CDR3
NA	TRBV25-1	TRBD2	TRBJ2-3	TGTGCCAGCAGTGAATCCGTAGCGGGGGGCACAGATACGCAGTATTTT	CASSESVAGGTDTQYF
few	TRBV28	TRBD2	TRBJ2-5	TGTGCCAGCAGTTCCCCCCGGGGGGGAGCGGAGACCCAGTACTTC	CASSSPRGGAETQYF
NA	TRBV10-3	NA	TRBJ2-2	TGTGCCATCGGAGCCGGGGAGCTGTTTTTT	CAIGAGELFF
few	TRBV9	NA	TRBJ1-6	TGTGCCAGCAGCCCCATATCCGGAGGGAGTTCACCCCTCCACTTT	CASSPISGGSSPLHF
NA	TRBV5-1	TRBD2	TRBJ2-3	TGCGCCAGCAGCTTGGATAGCGGGGGGAGCACAGATACGCAGTATTTT	CASSLDSGGSTDTQYF
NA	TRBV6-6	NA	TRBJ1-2	TGTGCCAGCAGCCCGGGACAAAACTATGGCTACACCTTC	CASSPGQNYGYTF
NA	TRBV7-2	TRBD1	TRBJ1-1	TGTGCCAGCATCCTAGGGGGCGATGTCACTGAAGCTTTCTTT	CASILGGDVTEAFF
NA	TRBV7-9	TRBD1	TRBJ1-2	TGTGCCAGCACCTTGACAGGGGCCCAATCCTCCTTATCCGGCTACACCTTC	CASTLTGAQSSLSGYTF
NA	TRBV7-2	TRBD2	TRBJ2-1	TGTGCCAGCAGCCCCACGTCAGCGGGAGGGACGAATGAGCAGTTCTTC	CASSPTSAGGTNEQFF
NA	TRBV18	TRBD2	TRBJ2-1	TGTGCCAGCTCACCTACGGGCGGGGGGGCCTACAATGAGCAGTTCTTC	CASSPTGGGAYNEQFF
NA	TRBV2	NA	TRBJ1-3	TGTGCCAGCTCAGGGCCTTCTGGAAACACCATATATTTT	CASSGPSGNTIYF
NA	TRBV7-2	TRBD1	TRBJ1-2	TGTGCCAGCAGCTTCGGACAGGGAGGCCTCTATGGCTACACCTTC	CASSFGQGGLYGYTF
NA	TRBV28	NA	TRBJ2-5	TGTGCCAGCAGTCGCCCGGGTCGGGGACAAGAGACCCAGTACTTC	CASSRPGRGQETQYF
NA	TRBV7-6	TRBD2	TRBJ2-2	TGTGCCAGCAGCTCTACTAGCGGGAGAAGGACTGCCGGGGAGCTGTTTTTT	CASSSTSGRRTAGELFF
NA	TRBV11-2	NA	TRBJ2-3	TGTGCCAGCAGCTGGGGACTTCAAACTAGCACAGATACGCAGTATTTT	CASSWGLQTSTDTQYF
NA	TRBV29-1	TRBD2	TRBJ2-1	TGCAGCGTTGAAGGGGAGAGGCTAGCGGGGGGGAGGAATGAGCAGTTCTTC	CSVEGERLAGGRNEQFF
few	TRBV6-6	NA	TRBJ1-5	TGTGCCAGCAGTTTACGACGGGGGGGTCAGCCCCAGCATTTT	CASSLRRGGQPQHF
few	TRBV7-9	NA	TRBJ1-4	TGTGCCAGCAGCTCTCCCGTGGGGGGGGAAAAACTGTTTTTT	CASSSPVGGEKLFF
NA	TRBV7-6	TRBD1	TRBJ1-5	TGTGCCAGCAGCCTTGGACAGGGCTCTCAGCCCCAGCATTTT	CASSLGQGSQPQHF
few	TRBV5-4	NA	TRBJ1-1	TGCGCCAGCAGCCGGGAGGGGACTGAAGCTTTCTTT	CASSREGTEAFF
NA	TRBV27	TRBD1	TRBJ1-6	TGTGCCAGCAGTTTGTACAGGGGGCGGGATTCACCCCTCCACTTT	CASSLYRGRDSPLHF
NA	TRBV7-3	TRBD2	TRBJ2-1	TGTGCCAGCAGCTTAATGAGCGGGAGTGGAGTCAATGAGCAGTTCTTC	CASSLMSGSGVNEQFF
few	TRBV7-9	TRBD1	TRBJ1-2	TGTGCCAGCAGCCTAGGGACAGACCCTATGTACTACACCTTC	CASSLGTDPMYYTF
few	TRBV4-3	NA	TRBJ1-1	TGCGCCAGCAGCCCCCGGGAGCGGGGGGACACTGAAGCTTTCTTT	CASSPRERGDTEAFF
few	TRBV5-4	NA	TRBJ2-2	TGTGCCAGCAGCTTCACAGGGCCCGGGGAGCTGTTTTTT	CASSFTGPGELFF
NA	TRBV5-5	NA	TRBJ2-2	TGTGCCAGCACCCATCCCACTTCGAACACCGGGGAGCTGTTTTTT	CASTHPTSNTGELFF
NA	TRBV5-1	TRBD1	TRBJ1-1	TGCGCCAGCAGCTTGGACAGGGGGGCGGACACTGAAGCTTTCTTT	CASSLDRGADTEAFF
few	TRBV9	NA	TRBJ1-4	TGTGCCAGCAGCCGACAGCCAACTAATGAAAAACTGTTTTTT	CASSRQPTNEKLFF
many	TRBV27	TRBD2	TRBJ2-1	TGTGCCAGCAGCGCGACTAGCGCAAGCAATGAGCAGTTCTTC	CASSATSASNEQFF
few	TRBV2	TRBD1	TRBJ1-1	TGTGCCAGCAAAAGGACAGGGACGAACACTGAAGCTTTCTTT	CASKRTGTNTEAFF
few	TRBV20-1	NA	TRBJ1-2	TGCAGTGCTAGAGTAGGGAGTGGGGACACCTTC	CSARVGSGDTF
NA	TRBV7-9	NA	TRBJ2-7	TGTGCCAGCAGCTTAGAGGGGGGAGGGGCCTACGAGCAGTACTTC	CASSLEGGGAYEQYF
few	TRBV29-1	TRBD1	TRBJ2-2	TGCAGCGGAGGGGGACCGGGACAGGGATCCGGGGAGCTGTTTTTT	CSGGGPGQGSGELFF
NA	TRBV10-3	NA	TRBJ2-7	TGTGCCATCAGTGTTGTAGAAGATTACGAGCAGTACTTC	CAISVVEDYEQYF
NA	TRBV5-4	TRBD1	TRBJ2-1	TGTGCCAGCAGCTGGAGGGACAGGGGGCTGAATGAGCAGTTCTTC	CASSWRDRGLNEQFF
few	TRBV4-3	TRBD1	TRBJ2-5	TGCGCCAGCAGCCCCATGGGACAGGGGCGAGAGACCCAGTACTTC	CASSPMGQGRETQYF
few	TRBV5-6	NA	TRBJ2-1	TGTGCCAGCAGCTTGGAGGCAGGGGCCTACAATGAGCAGTTCTTC	CASSLEAGAYNEQFF
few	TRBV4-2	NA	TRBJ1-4	TGTGCCAGCAGCCAAGAGGCGGGGGATGAAAAACTGTTTTTT	CASSQEAGDEKLFF
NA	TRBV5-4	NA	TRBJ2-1	TGTGCCAGCAGCTTGGTGGAGAGCTCCTACAATGAGCAGTTCTTC	CASSLVESSYNEQFF
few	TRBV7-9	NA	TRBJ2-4	TGTGCCAGCAGCCTGGACAGCCCTACCAAAAACATTCAGTACTTC	CASSLDSPTKNIQYF
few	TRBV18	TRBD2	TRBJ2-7	TGTGCCAGCTCACCACTAGCGGGCCCCTACGAGCAGTACTTC	CASSPLAGPYEQYF
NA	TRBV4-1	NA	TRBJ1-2	TGCGCCAGCAGCCAAACAGCTAACTATGGCTACACCTTC	CASSQTANYGYTF
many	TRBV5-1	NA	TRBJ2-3	TGCGCCAGCAGCTTGGGCACATCTGGTGATTTTGACACAGATACGCAGTATTTT	CASSLGTSGDFDTDTQYF
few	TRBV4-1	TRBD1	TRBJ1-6	TGCGCCAGCAGCCAACACAGGGGTGCCTATAATTCACCCCTCCACTTT	CASSQHRGAYNSPLHF
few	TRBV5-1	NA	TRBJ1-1	TGCGCCAGCAGCATGACAGTGAACACTGAAGCTTTCTTT	CASSMTVNTEAFF
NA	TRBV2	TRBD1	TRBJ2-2	TGTGCCAGCAATCCGGGACAGGGGGCGCGGAGCACCGGGGAGCTGTTTTTT	CASNPGQGARSTGELFF
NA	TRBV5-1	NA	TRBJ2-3	TGCGCCAGCAGCTTGGCGCTAGACACAGATACGCAGTATTTT	CASSLALDTDTQYF
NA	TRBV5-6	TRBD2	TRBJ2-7	TGTGCCAGCAGCCCTGCGGGAGTCTACGAGCAGTACTTC	CASSPAGVYEQYF
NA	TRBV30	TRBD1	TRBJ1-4	TGTGCCTGGAGTACCACAGGGGGCCGTAATGAAAAACTGTTTTTT	CAWSTTGGRNEKLFF
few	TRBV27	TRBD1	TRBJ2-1	TGTGCCAGCGTTCGACAGGGGGGTTCGTCTAACAATGAGCAGTTCTTC	CASVRQGGSSNNEQFF
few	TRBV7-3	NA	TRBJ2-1	TGTGCCAGCAGCTTAATGGGCCGGACTACCTCCTACAATGAGCAGTTCTTC	CASSLMGRTTSYNEQFF
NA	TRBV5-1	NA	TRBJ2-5	TGCGCCAGCAGCATTCCGCCGGGAGAGACCCAGTACTTC	CASSIPPGETQYF
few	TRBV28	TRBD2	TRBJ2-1	TGTGCCAGCAGTTTGGGAGGGAGACGCTTCTTC	CASSLGGRRFF